A selection of T cell receptor beta chains follows, all from one sample in a study of blood T cell repertoires in COVID-19. Clones were read by immunoSEQ multiplex PCR, and TCRdb kept only the in-frame ones, dropping some. The sample lists 200,000 or so clones, about nine tenths occurring once. The specimen sequenced was peripheral blood. The receptor source for this set is a woman aged 45-65 years with acute or convalescent COVID-19. Both conserved end residues are part of each CDR3. The order of the fields is D gene, J gene, V gene, clone size, CDR3 DNA, CDR3 protein. A D gene is named only where the DNA matches it firmly. Rows may omit the clone size; those that give it use once, few, many or a size class.

d_gene: TRBD1
j_gene: TRBJ1-4
v_gene: TRBV24-1
abundance: .
CDR3nt: TGTGCCACCAGCCCGATAGGGACAGGGTATCTAGCTAATGAAAAACTGTTTTTT
CDR3aa: CATSPIGTGYLANEKLFF

d_gene: .
j_gene: TRBJ1-5
v_gene: TRBV30
abundance: .
CDR3nt: TGTGCCTGGAATAAGGAGCATCAGCCCCAGCATTTT
CDR3aa: CAWNKEHQPQHF

d_gene: .
j_gene: TRBJ2-1
v_gene: TRBV14
abundance: .
CDR3nt: TGTGCCAGCAGCCAACTAGCGCCGAATGAGCAGTTCTTC
CDR3aa: CASSQLAPNEQFF

d_gene: TRBD1
j_gene: TRBJ1-4
v_gene: TRBV25-1
abundance: few
CDR3nt: TGTGCCAGCAGTGACTACAGGGGGCTGGAAAAACTGTTTTTT
CDR3aa: CASSDYRGLEKLFF

d_gene: .
j_gene: TRBJ2-6
v_gene: TRBV6-6
abundance: .
CDR3nt: TGTGCCAGCCAAGACAGCTCTGGGGCCAACGTCCTGACTTTC
CDR3aa: CASQDSSGANVLTF

d_gene: TRBD2
j_gene: TRBJ2-5
v_gene: TRBV7-7
abundance: .
CDR3nt: TGTGCCAGCAGCTTACTAGCGGGCTACCAAGAGACCCAGTACTTC
CDR3aa: CASSLLAGYQETQYF

d_gene: TRBD1
j_gene: TRBJ1-4
v_gene: TRBV6-2/TRBV6-3
abundance: .
CDR3nt: TGTGCCAGCAGCCGAGGGGGACAGTCCGGGGCGGATGAAAAACTGTTTTTT
CDR3aa: CASSRGGQSGADEKLFF

d_gene: .
j_gene: TRBJ1-1
v_gene: TRBV3-1/TRBV3-2
abundance: .
CDR3nt: TGTGCCAGCAGATTCGAGGGAAGCACTGAAGCTTTCTTT
CDR3aa: CASRFEGSTEAFF

d_gene: TRBD1
j_gene: TRBJ2-2
v_gene: TRBV10-2
abundance: .
CDR3nt: TGCGCCAGCAAGGATTGGGGACAGGGCGACACCGGGGAGCTGTTTTTT
CDR3aa: CASKDWGQGDTGELFF

d_gene: .
j_gene: TRBJ2-6
v_gene: TRBV7-3
abundance: .
CDR3nt: TGTGCCAGCAGCTTAAGTATTACCTTCCCTACCGTCCTGACTTTC
CDR3aa: CASSLSITFPTVLTF

d_gene: TRBD2
j_gene: TRBJ2-1
v_gene: TRBV15
abundance: .
CDR3nt: TGTGCCACCAGCAGAAGGGCTAGCGGGGGCCCCTCGGATGAGCAGTTCTTC
CDR3aa: CATSRRASGGPSDEQFF

d_gene: .
j_gene: TRBJ2-7
v_gene: TRBV7-8
abundance: .
CDR3nt: TGTGCCAGCAGGCCCACCAGCGCGGGGACGAACTACGAGCAGTACTTC
CDR3aa: CASRPTSAGTNYEQYF

d_gene: TRBD1
j_gene: TRBJ2-7
v_gene: TRBV15
abundance: .
CDR3nt: TGTGCCACTGGGGACAGGTCCTACGAGCAGTACTTC
CDR3aa: CATGDRSYEQYF

d_gene: .
j_gene: TRBJ1-6
v_gene: TRBV10-2
abundance: .
CDR3nt: TGCGCCAGCAGTGGTTCACAGTCAGTGGGCTATAATTCACCCCTCCACTTT
CDR3aa: CASSGSQSVGYNSPLHF

d_gene: .
j_gene: TRBJ1-2
v_gene: TRBV30
abundance: once
CDR3nt: TGTGCCTGGAACTATCAGTCGGGGGTTGATGGCTACACCTTC
CDR3aa: CAWNYQSGVDGYTF

d_gene: .
j_gene: TRBJ2-7
v_gene: TRBV10-1
abundance: .
CDR3nt: TGCGCCATTCCGCTCCACAGGTTCGGCGAGCAGTACTTC
CDR3aa: CAIPLHRFGEQYF

d_gene: TRBD1
j_gene: TRBJ2-3
v_gene: TRBV19
abundance: .
CDR3nt: TGTGCCAGTAGTATAGATCACGGGACAGGGGGCTCAGATACGCAGTATTTT
CDR3aa: CASSIDHGTGGSDTQYF

d_gene: TRBD2
j_gene: TRBJ2-7
v_gene: TRBV4-3
abundance: .
CDR3nt: TGCGCCAGCAGCCAAGATCCTAGCGGGAGCTCCTACGAGCAGTACTTC
CDR3aa: CASSQDPSGSSYEQYF

d_gene: .
j_gene: TRBJ1-5
v_gene: TRBV19
abundance: .
CDR3nt: TGTGCCAGTAGTATGTGGGGGGGGGACCGGCCCCAGCATTTT
CDR3aa: CASSMWGGDRPQHF

d_gene: .
j_gene: TRBJ1-2
v_gene: TRBV12-3/TRBV12-4
abundance: .
CDR3nt: TGTGCCAGCAGCCCTCGGGGGGACTATGGCTACACCTTC
CDR3aa: CASSPRGDYGYTF

d_gene: TRBD2
j_gene: TRBJ2-2
v_gene: TRBV4-1
abundance: .
CDR3nt: TGCGCCAGCAGCTTAAACGTACTAGCGAAGACCGGGGAGCTGTTTTTT
CDR3aa: CASSLNVLAKTGELFF

d_gene: .
j_gene: TRBJ1-1
v_gene: TRBV12-5
abundance: .
CDR3nt: TGTGCTAGTGGTATTTTAAGCGGGGGCTTGAACACTGAAGCTTTCTTT
CDR3aa: CASGILSGGLNTEAFF

d_gene: TRBD1
j_gene: TRBJ1-3
v_gene: TRBV30
abundance: .
CDR3nt: TGTGCCTGGGAAACAGGGGGCTCTGGAAACACCATATATTTT
CDR3aa: CAWETGGSGNTIYF

d_gene: .
j_gene: TRBJ2-5
v_gene: TRBV15
abundance: .
CDR3nt: TGTGCCACCAGCAGAGATGGCGGGTTCGGAGAGACCCAGTACTTC
CDR3aa: CATSRDGGFGETQYF

d_gene: .
j_gene: TRBJ2-7
v_gene: TRBV18
abundance: once
CDR3nt: TGTGCCAGCTCACCGCCCGGGAAGTTTCACGAGCAGTACTTC
CDR3aa: CASSPPGKFHEQYF

d_gene: TRBD1
j_gene: TRBJ1-1
v_gene: TRBV7-2
abundance: once
CDR3nt: TGTGCCAGCAGCCGTACAGGGGAATGGGGCACTGAAGCTTTCTTT
CDR3aa: CASSRTGEWGTEAFF

d_gene: TRBD2
j_gene: TRBJ2-7
v_gene: TRBV11-3
abundance: .
CDR3nt: TGTGCCAGCAGCTTAGGAGGGACTAGCGGGTCCCACGAGCAGTACTTC
CDR3aa: CASSLGGTSGSHEQYF

d_gene: .
j_gene: TRBJ2-5
v_gene: TRBV2
abundance: many
CDR3nt: TGTGCCAGCGCACCGGGCGGAGCGGGCTATAAGACCCAGTACTTC
CDR3aa: CASAPGGAGYKTQYF

d_gene: TRBD1
j_gene: TRBJ1-1
v_gene: TRBV29-1
abundance: .
CDR3nt: TGCAGCGTTAGGGAGACAGGGAGGACTGAAGCTTTCTTT
CDR3aa: CSVRETGRTEAFF

d_gene: .
j_gene: TRBJ2-3
v_gene: TRBV11-2
abundance: .
CDR3nt: TGTGCCAGCAGCTTAGAAGGAGGGGTAGGAGATACGCAGTATTTT
CDR3aa: CASSLEGGVGDTQYF

d_gene: TRBD2
j_gene: TRBJ2-1
v_gene: TRBV7-2
abundance: few
CDR3nt: TGTGCCAGCAGCCCTGGACTAGCGGCCTTCTCCTACAATGAGCAGTTCTTC
CDR3aa: CASSPGLAAFSYNEQFF

d_gene: .
j_gene: TRBJ2-1
v_gene: TRBV29-1
abundance: .
CDR3nt: TGCAGCGTACGCAACAGGGATGAGCAGTTCTTC
CDR3aa: CSVRNRDEQFF

d_gene: .
j_gene: TRBJ1-1
v_gene: TRBV28
abundance: .
CDR3nt: TGTGCCAGCCGTGGCGGGACGGTGAACACTGAAGCTTTCTTT
CDR3aa: CASRGGTVNTEAFF

d_gene: TRBD1
j_gene: TRBJ1-5
v_gene: TRBV7-2
abundance: .
CDR3nt: TGTGCCAGCAGCTTAGTTTCCACAGGGGGCTATCAGCCCCAGCATTTT
CDR3aa: CASSLVSTGGYQPQHF

d_gene: TRBD1
j_gene: TRBJ1-5
v_gene: TRBV6-6
abundance: .
CDR3nt: TGTGCCAGCAGTGACAGGGGTCCCAATCAGCCCCAGCATTTT
CDR3aa: CASSDRGPNQPQHF

d_gene: .
j_gene: TRBJ1-1
v_gene: TRBV29-1
abundance: .
CDR3nt: TGCAGCGTTGTTGGGAGCTACACTGAAGCTTTCTTT
CDR3aa: CSVVGSYTEAFF

d_gene: .
j_gene: TRBJ2-7
v_gene: TRBV27
abundance: many
CDR3nt: TGTGCCAGCAGTCCCCGTGGACAGTTTGCCTACGAGCAGTACTTC
CDR3aa: CASSPRGQFAYEQYF

d_gene: .
j_gene: TRBJ2-1
v_gene: TRBV11-1
abundance: .
CDR3nt: TGTGCCAGCAGCCCAGGAGGTTTCGCTAACAATGAGCAGTTCTTC
CDR3aa: CASSPGGFANNEQFF

d_gene: TRBD1
j_gene: TRBJ2-5
v_gene: TRBV13
abundance: .
CDR3nt: TGTGCCAGCAGCATCCGACAGGGTTCGGAAGAGACCCAGTACTTC
CDR3aa: CASSIRQGSEETQYF

d_gene: TRBD2
j_gene: TRBJ2-3
v_gene: TRBV27
abundance: once
CDR3nt: TGTGCCAGCAGGCTGACTAGCGGGTACGCAGATACGCAGTATTTT
CDR3aa: CASRLTSGYADTQYF

d_gene: .
j_gene: TRBJ2-7
v_gene: TRBV7-2
abundance: .
CDR3nt: TGTGCCAGCAGCTTAGACCGACGGGGCTCCTACGAGCAGTACTTC
CDR3aa: CASSLDRRGSYEQYF